This TCR beta chain was profiled in a study of read filtering for tumor transcriptome and immune sequencing. Study-wide context: DNase treatment preceded whole-transcriptome library preparation. TCR-mapped reads were about 4.05 to 10.27 million with IR-seq versus 85 to 1273 with RNA-seq.

Molecular barcoded adaptors covering alpha/delta and beta/gamma chains were used on approximately 400 ng RNA. TCRdb redid the calling of the reads with MiXCR, one entry per CDR3 protein. Here the sample spans approximately 93,000 distinct CDR3 sequences, roughly 21% being singletons. Sampling of bone marrow took place during active disease in every patient. This clonotype occurred a few times. The sequence was collected from a donor aged 40 or older with multiple myeloma. The specimen was a population of CD138-negative cells sorted from bone marrow.

Written as DNA, the CDR3 is TGCGCCAGCAGCCATATCGGACAGGGTTTCAACGAGCAGTACTTC. Protein product: CASSHIGQGFNEQYF. The chain combines TRBV4-1 with TRBJ2-7, with 8 bases lining up with TRBD1. Germline assignment: CDR1 MGHRA and CDR2 YSYEKL. The CDR3 runs 15 residues. Trimming at V came to 3 bases and at J to 5 bases, leaving 9 bases not matched to a gene.